This is a list of T cell receptor beta chains from one sample in a study of control samples from healthy donors and cancer patients. Generated by immunoSEQ multiplex PCR, the TCRdb table keeps only in-frame clones and is missing some. The sample records just under 80,000 clones, about 87% being singletons. The source material was PBMCs. These receptors were collected from a woman in her sixties or seventies with head and neck cancer. Both conserved end residues are part of each CDR3. Fields, in order: J gene, clone size, D gene, V gene, CDR3 DNA, CDR3 protein. The D gene is left open where the match is weak. Rows may omit the clone size; those that give it use once, few, many or a size class.

j_gene: TRBJ2-3; abundance: NA; d_gene: NA; v_gene: TRBV5-1; CDR3nt: TGCGCCAGCAGCTTCGTCCAGATCACAGATACGCAGTATTTT; CDR3aa: CASSFVQITDTQYF
j_gene: TRBJ1-1; abundance: NA; d_gene: TRBD1; v_gene: TRBV11-2; CDR3nt: TGTGCCAGCAGCTTAGAGAGACAGGGGGTAGCTTTCTTT; CDR3aa: CASSLERQGVAFF
j_gene: TRBJ2-2; abundance: NA; d_gene: NA; v_gene: TRBV10-1; CDR3nt: TGCGCCAGCAGTGAAAGAGCGTCCGGGGAGCTGTTTTTT; CDR3aa: CASSERASGELFF
j_gene: TRBJ2-7; abundance: NA; d_gene: NA; v_gene: TRBV18; CDR3nt: TGTGCCAGCTCACCTTCTAGCGACTCCTACGAGCAGTACTTC; CDR3aa: CASSPSSDSYEQYF
j_gene: TRBJ1-1; abundance: few; d_gene: NA; v_gene: TRBV11-2; CDR3nt: TGTGCCAGCAGCTTAGGTCTACGGGGCCGACACCAAGCTTTCTTT; CDR3aa: CASSLGLRGRHQAFF
j_gene: TRBJ2-4; abundance: NA; d_gene: NA; v_gene: TRBV18; CDR3nt: TGTGCCAGCTCACCACAGGCCACATTGACAGCCCCCGCATACTTC; CDR3aa: CASSPQATLTAPAYF
j_gene: TRBJ1-4; abundance: NA; d_gene: NA; v_gene: TRBV4-1; CDR3nt: TGCGCCAGCATGGGGGAGGGAAATCTGTTTTTT; CDR3aa: CASMGEGNLFF
j_gene: TRBJ1-4; abundance: NA; d_gene: TRBD1; v_gene: TRBV28; CDR3nt: TGTGCCAGCAGTTTTTTTGACCTAGACACCGCGGGACAGCGTAATGAAAAACTGTTTTTT; CDR3aa: CASSFFDLDTAGQRNEKLFF
j_gene: TRBJ2-1; abundance: NA; d_gene: NA; v_gene: TRBV5-5; CDR3nt: TGTGCCAGCAGCTTGGCGGGACTTTACAATGAGCAGTTCTTC; CDR3aa: CASSLAGLYNEQFF
j_gene: TRBJ2-7; abundance: NA; d_gene: TRBD1; v_gene: TRBV5-1; CDR3nt: TGCGCCAGCACCAGCCCCGGACAGGGGGCTAGGGAGCAGTACTTC; CDR3aa: CASTSPGQGAREQYF
j_gene: TRBJ1-2; abundance: NA; d_gene: TRBD1; v_gene: TRBV14; CDR3nt: TGTGCCAGCAGCCGTGACAGGGGGAACTATGGCTACACCTTC; CDR3aa: CASSRDRGNYGYTF
j_gene: TRBJ1-5; abundance: few; d_gene: NA; v_gene: TRBV7-3; CDR3nt: TGTGCCAGCAGTCTTAGTGGCAATCAGCCCCAGCATTTT; CDR3aa: CASSLSGNQPQHF
j_gene: TRBJ1-2; abundance: NA; d_gene: NA; v_gene: TRBV19; CDR3nt: TGTGCCAGTAGCGGACAGTTGACTAACTATGGCTACACCTTC; CDR3aa: CASSGQLTNYGYTF
j_gene: TRBJ2-2; abundance: NA; d_gene: NA; v_gene: TRBV20-1; CDR3nt: TGCAGTGCTAGTAAGGGTACCGGGGAGCTGTTTTTT; CDR3aa: CSASKGTGELFF
j_gene: TRBJ1-4; abundance: NA; d_gene: NA; v_gene: TRBV3-1/TRBV3-2; CDR3nt: TGTGCCAGCAGCCAAGCAGGAGCAACTAATGAAAAACTGTTTTTT; CDR3aa: CASSQAGATNEKLFF
j_gene: TRBJ1-5; abundance: NA; d_gene: NA; v_gene: TRBV6-5; CDR3nt: TGTGCCAGCAGTAACCCCAGTCAGCCCCAGCATTTT; CDR3aa: CASSNPSQPQHF
j_gene: TRBJ2-3; abundance: NA; d_gene: NA; v_gene: TRBV29-1; CDR3nt: TGCAGCGCTGCGCGGGGAGATACGCAGTATTTT; CDR3aa: CSAARGDTQYF